One sample yielded the 10 T cell receptor beta chains listed below, sequenced in a study of blood T cell repertoires in COVID-19. TCRdb's table, derived via immunoSEQ multiplex PCR, lists solely in-frame clones and lacks some. The table lists under 300,000 clones, approximately 86% of them singletons, with less than 4% in the top ten. Sequences were obtained from PBMCs or T cells enriched from blood (not recorded which). These receptors all come from a woman in her 40s with acute COVID-19.

The genes are TRBV11-3 and TRBJ2-7; a weak D match, TRBD1 (5 bases). With 0 bases removed from V and 2 bases from J, the gap between germline ends came to 11 bases. CDR1 and CDR2 (germline): SGHNT, YENEEA. The CDR3 covers 15 residues. This CDR3 reads CASSLEGRAAYEQYF. The CDR3 nucleotides are TGTGCCAGCAGCTTAGAGGGCAGGGCAGCCTACGAGCAGTACTTC.

The chain links TRBV3-1 (or the pseudogene TRBV3-2) to TRBJ1-6; a weak D match, TRBD1 (6 bases). The ends were cut back, 2 bases at V and 6 bases at J, with 14 bases in the middle. The CDR3 runs to 16 residues. Germline-derived CDR1 and CDR2 are LGHDT and YNNKEL (reference sequence). CDR3 sequence: CASSQLDRRPNSPLHF. CDR3 nucleotide sequence: TGTGCCAGCAGCCAATTAGACAGGCGCCCTAATTCACCCCTCCACTTT.

The genes are TRBV27 and TRBJ1-2; D perhaps matches TRBD1 (5 bases). Trimming left V 2 bases short and J 4 bases short, with 8 bases between. CDR1 and CDR2 (germline): MNHEY, SMNVEV (reference sequence). This CDR3 is built from 13 residues. The CDR3 DNA follows: TGTGCCAGCAGTTTAAAAGGGGTCTATGGCTACACCTTC. Amino acids: CASSLKGVYGYTF.

This chain's CDR3 is CASSPGGGGWDTQYF. Written as DNA, the CDR3 is TGTGCCAGCAGTCCCGGGGGGGGAGGTTGGGATACGCAGTATTTT. The chain links TRBV6-5 to TRBJ2-3; the match to TRBD2 covers 8 bases. Germline-derived CDR1 and CDR2 are MNHEY and SVGAGI. There are 15 residues in the CDR3. Germline trimming cut 5 bases from V and 6 bases from J; bases unmatched to any gene: 10.

V gene TRBV7-9 combines with J gene TRBJ1-2, with TRBD1 matching over 8 bases. This CDR3 contains 17 residues. Germline V lookup: CDR1 SEHNR, CDR2 FQNEAQ (reference sequence). The V gene end was trimmed by 0 bases and the J gene end by 0 bases; junction bases not matched to a gene: 6. The CDR3 loop is CASSLAGTTGANYGYTF. DNA of the CDR3: TGTGCCAGCAGCTTAGCAGGGACGACAGGGGCTAACTATGGCTACACCTTC.

CDR3 sequence reads: CASSLFGGSSYEQYF. CDR3 in DNA: TGTGCCAGCAGCTTGTTCGGCGGGAGCTCCTACGAGCAGTACTTC. The chain recombines TRBV11-3 with TRBJ2-7, with 7 bases aligning to TRBD2. V shed 3 bases, J shed 0 bases, and the junction held 5 bases outside the gene matches. Germline V gene lookup returns CDR1 SGHNT and CDR2 YENEEA. The CDR3 loop spans 15 amino acids.

This rearrangement joins TRBV5-1 to TRBJ2-5, with a weak D call TRBD1 (6 bases). The CDR3 is 15 residues long. Trimming removed 3 bases from V and 1 base from J, with 13 bases in between. The germline V gene has CDR1 SGHRS and CDR2 YFSETQ. The CDR3 protein is CASSSLRTVQETQYF. For the CDR3, the DNA is TGCGCCAGCAGCTCGTTAAGGACAGTCCAAGAGACCCAGTACTTC.

The V and J genes are TRBV7-8 and TRBJ2-5; TRBD2 matches at 10 bases. The trim removed 5 bases at V and 5 bases at J, leaving 8 bases unmatched. Germline V lookup: CDR1 SGHVS, CDR2 FQNEAQ. The CDR3 sequence is 15 residues long. The CDR3 is CASSPRTSGLETQYF. DNA of the CDR3: TGTGCCAGCAGCCCCCGGACTAGCGGTTTGGAGACCCAGTACTTC.

The chain carries TRBV4-1 and TRBJ2-1; 9 nucleotides line up with TRBD2. The trim removed 4 bases at V and 11 bases at J, leaving 6 bases unmatched. This CDR3 contains 13 residues. The germline V gene has CDR1 MGHRA and CDR2 YSYEKL. The CDR3: CASSRLTSGKQFF. The CDR3 nucleotides read TGCGCCAGCAGCCGCCTGACTAGCGGCAAGCAGTTCTTC.

This chain uses TRBV11-2 with TRBJ2-3, with TRBD2 identical over 10 bases. Germline CDR1 SGHAT, CDR2 FQNNGV. After removal of 5 bases from V and 3 bases from J, the junction contained 5 bases not matched to a gene. The CDR3 sequence is 15 residues long. The CDR3 sequence is CASSLLAGETDTQYF. CDR3 coding DNA: TGTGCCAGCAGCCTTCTAGCGGGAGAGACAGATACGCAGTATTTT. Based on the CDR3 plus reference TRBV11-2 and TRBJ2-3, the full variable domain is EAGVAQSPRYKIIEKRQSVAFWCNPISGHATLYWYQQILGQGPKLLIQFQNNGVVDDSQLPKDRFSAERLKGVDSTLKIQPAKLEDSAVYLCASSLLAGETDTQYFGPGTRLTVL.